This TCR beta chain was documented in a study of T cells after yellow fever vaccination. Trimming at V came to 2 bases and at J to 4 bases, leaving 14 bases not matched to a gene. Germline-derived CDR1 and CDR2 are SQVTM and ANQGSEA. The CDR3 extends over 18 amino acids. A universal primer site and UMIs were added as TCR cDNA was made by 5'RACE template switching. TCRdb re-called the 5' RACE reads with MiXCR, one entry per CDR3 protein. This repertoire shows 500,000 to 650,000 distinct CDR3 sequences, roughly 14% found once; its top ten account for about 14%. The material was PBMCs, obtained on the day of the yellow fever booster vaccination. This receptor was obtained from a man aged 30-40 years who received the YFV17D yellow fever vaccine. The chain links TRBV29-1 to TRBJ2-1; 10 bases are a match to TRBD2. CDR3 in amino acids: CSVESSGRASLGYNEQFF. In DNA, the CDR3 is TGCAGCGTTGAATCGAGCGGGAGGGCCTCTTTAGGGTACAATGAGCAGTTCTTC.